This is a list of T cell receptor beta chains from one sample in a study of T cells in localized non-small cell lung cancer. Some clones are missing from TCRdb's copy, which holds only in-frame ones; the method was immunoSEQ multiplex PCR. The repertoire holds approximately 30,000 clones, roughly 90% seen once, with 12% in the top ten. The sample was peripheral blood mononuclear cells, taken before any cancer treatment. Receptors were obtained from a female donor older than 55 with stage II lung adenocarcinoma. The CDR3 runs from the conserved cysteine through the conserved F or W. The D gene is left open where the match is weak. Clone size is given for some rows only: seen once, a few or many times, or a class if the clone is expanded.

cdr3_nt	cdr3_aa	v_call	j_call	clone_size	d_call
TGTGCCAGCAGCCACCTCGGACCCCAAATCTTC	CASSHLGPQIF	TRBV14	TRBJ2-1	NA	NA
TGTGCTAGTGGTTACGCGGGAGCAGAGACCCAGTACTTC	CASGYAGAETQYF	TRBV12-5	TRBJ2-5	NA	TRBD2
TGTGCCTGGAGTGTAGGGGGACAGCACTACGAGCAGTACTTC	CAWSVGGQHYEQYF	TRBV30	TRBJ2-7	NA	TRBD1
TGTGCCAGCAGCTTAGGGGGTGAAGGGACTGAAGCTTTCTTT	CASSLGGEGTEAFF	TRBV7-3	TRBJ1-1	NA	NA
TGTGCCAGCACTTTTATGGCGGGGGCATACGAGCAGTACTTC	CASTFMAGAYEQYF	TRBV27	TRBJ2-7	few	NA
TGTGCCAGCAGCTTGGCCGTGAAAGAGACCCAGTACTTC	CASSLAVKETQYF	TRBV5-6	TRBJ2-5	NA	NA
TGTGCCTGGAGTGTACTCAATAGTCGAGTGACGGTGGAAGCTTTCTTT	CAWSVLNSRVTVEAFF	TRBV30	TRBJ1-1	once	NA
TGTGCCAGCAGCCCATCGGCAGGCTGGGGGGAAAAACTGTTTTTT	CASSPSAGWGEKLFF	TRBV28	TRBJ1-4	NA	NA
TGTGCCAGCAGTAGATATGGCTACACCTTC	CASSRYGYTF	TRBV28	TRBJ1-2	NA	NA
TGTGCCTGGGGGACAGCGGCAGATACGCAGTATTTT	CAWGTAADTQYF	TRBV30	TRBJ2-3	once	TRBD1
TGTGCCAGTGTAGGGGTCTGGCAGGCTCGGACTGAAGCTTTCTTT	CASVGVWQARTEAFF	TRBV19	TRBJ1-1	NA	NA
TGTGCCAGCAGTCGCGTCTCGGACACTGAAGCTTTCTTT	CASSRVSDTEAFF	TRBV6-6	TRBJ1-1	NA	NA
TGTGCCAGCTCACCACCGAACCTAGCGGGAGAGCAGTACTTC	CASSPPNLAGEQYF	TRBV18	TRBJ2-7	NA	TRBD2
TGCGCCAGCAGCTTGCTCGCAGATACGCAGTATTTT	CASSLLADTQYF	TRBV5-1	TRBJ2-3	NA	NA
TGCAGTGCTAGGGAATATGAAAAACTGTTTTTT	CSAREYEKLFF	TRBV20-1	TRBJ1-4	few	NA
TGTGCCAGCGCTAGGGAAGGGGTTGCTCAGCCCCAGCATTTT	CASAREGVAQPQHF	TRBV2	TRBJ1-5	NA	NA
TGTGCCTGGACCCTTGGGACTGAAGCTTTCTTT	CAWTLGTEAFF	TRBV30	TRBJ1-1	NA	NA
TGCGCCAGCAGCTCCAGCGGGACGTACCAAGAGACCCAGTACTTC	CASSSSGTYQETQYF	TRBV4-1	TRBJ2-5	NA	TRBD2
TGCGCCAGCAGCCCCCTAAGGGTACCCACCTACGAGCAGTACTTC	CASSPLRVPTYEQYF	TRBV4-3	TRBJ2-7	NA	NA
TGTGCCAGTAGTATCCGCGCGAGCTCCTACAATGAGCAGTTCTTC	CASSIRASSYNEQFF	TRBV19	TRBJ2-1	NA	NA
TGCGCCAGCAGCCTTACAGGGACAACGTCACCCCTCCACTTT	CASSLTGTTSPLHF	TRBV5-1	TRBJ1-6	NA	NA
TGTGCCAGCAGCCAAGACCGTGGGATCAGGTCACCCCTCCACTTT	CASSQDRGIRSPLHF	TRBV4-2	TRBJ1-6	NA	NA
TGCAGCGTTTCGACAGGCTTTGAAGCTTCCACTGAAGCTTTCTTT	CSVSTGFEASTEAFF	TRBV29-1	TRBJ1-1	NA	NA
TGTGCCAGCAGCCGAAGGCTAGCGGGAGTATCCCTCGCGAACACCGGGGAGCTGTTTTTT	CASSRRLAGVSLANTGELFF	TRBV5-8	TRBJ2-2	once	TRBD2
TGTGCCAGCACGCAGCCAGGGCTCCCCTACGAGCAGTACTTC	CASTQPGLPYEQYF	TRBV28	TRBJ2-7	NA	NA
TGCGCCAGCAGCCAAGGCCAGGGGAGAACTGAAGCTTTCTTT	CASSQGQGRTEAFF	TRBV4-1	TRBJ1-1	few	NA
TGTGCCAGCAGCCGGACTAGCGACACAGATACGCAGTATTTT	CASSRTSDTDTQYF	TRBV7-8	TRBJ2-3	NA	TRBD2
TGTGCCAGCAGCTTAGGTCCCAATGAGCAGTTCTTC	CASSLGPNEQFF	TRBV11-2	TRBJ2-1	NA	NA
TGTGCCAGCAGCTCCCAGGGCATCTCTGGAAACACCATATATTTT	CASSSQGISGNTIYF	TRBV9	TRBJ1-3	NA	NA
TGTGCCAGCAGCTTGGAGACGGCGGGGGCCAACGTCCTGACTTTC	CASSLETAGANVLTF	TRBV5-4	TRBJ2-6	once	NA
TGCGCCAGCAGCCTACAGGGGGCATACGAGCAGTACTTC	CASSLQGAYEQYF	TRBV5-1	TRBJ2-7	NA	TRBD1
TGTGCCAGCAGCTTGGAAAGGGGGCCGGCGTGGGGCAATGAGCAGTTCTTC	CASSLERGPAWGNEQFF	TRBV5-8	TRBJ2-1	NA	TRBD1
TGTGCCAGCAGCCCTACCGGGGCTGTGATGATGAAGACCCAGTACTTC	CASSPTGAVMMKTQYF	TRBV5-5	TRBJ2-5	once	NA
TGCGCCAGCAGCTGGTCGACAGGGGCCTACGAGCAGTACTTC	CASSWSTGAYEQYF	TRBV5-1	TRBJ2-7	NA	TRBD1
TGTGCCAGCAGTGAAGTGAGAGGGGTTGGTGAAGCTTTCTTT	CASSEVRGVGEAFF	TRBV2	TRBJ1-1	once	NA
TGTGCCAGCAGCTACCCGGCCGGGACAGGTGGCTACACCTTC	CASSYPAGTGGYTF	TRBV5-4	TRBJ1-2	NA	TRBD1
TGTGCTAGTGCTCCACCCTCGGGGATTTTCTCCTATAATTCACCCCTCCACTTT	CASAPPSGIFSYNSPLHF	TRBV12-5	TRBJ1-6	NA	NA
TGTGCCAGCAGCTTAGGTAGCGGGGTCTATAATGAGCAGTTCTTC	CASSLGSGVYNEQFF	TRBV7-8	TRBJ2-1	NA	TRBD2
TGTGCCAGCAGCCCCGGGGGGCGGAATCAGCCCCAGCATTTT	CASSPGGRNQPQHF	TRBV4-2	TRBJ1-5	NA	NA
TGTGCCAGTAGTCTCTTCCGGGACAGGGTACTACACTATGGCTACACCTTC	CASSLFRDRVLHYGYTF	TRBV19	TRBJ1-2	NA	TRBD1
TGCGCCAGCAGCCCACTCTCTCCAGGGGAGGGTGGCTACACCTTC	CASSPLSPGEGGYTF	TRBV5-1	TRBJ1-2	NA	NA
TGTGCCAGCAGCTTGGCCGGGGAGATCCGAGAGACCCAGTACTTC	CASSLAGEIRETQYF	TRBV5-4	TRBJ2-5	NA	NA
TGTGCCAGCAGCGGGGACAGGGGCAATCAGCCCCAGCATTTT	CASSGDRGNQPQHF	TRBV2	TRBJ1-5	few	TRBD1
TGTGCCAGCAGCCCCGAGGGTAGGGGACTCGCTGAAGCTTTCTTT	CASSPEGRGLAEAFF	TRBV11-2	TRBJ1-1	NA	NA
TGTGCCAGCTCGCTAGGGACTAGCGGGAGTACAGATACGCAGTATTTT	CASSLGTSGSTDTQYF	TRBV28	TRBJ2-3	once	TRBD2
TGTGCCAGCAGCTTAGGGGGGACCTCTAATCGGGGCTACACCTTC	CASSLGGTSNRGYTF	TRBV7-2	TRBJ1-2	once	NA
TGTGCCAGCAGTATATCAAGGGGAGGCCTTGAAAAACTGTTTTTT	CASSISRGGLEKLFF	TRBV2	TRBJ1-4	NA	NA
TGTGCCTGCAAGGGGGCCGGAAACACCATATATTTT	CACKGAGNTIYF	TRBV30	TRBJ1-3	NA	TRBD1
TGTGCCTGGAACCGGGGGGCCCCCTACGAGCAGTACTTC	CAWNRGAPYEQYF	TRBV30	TRBJ2-7	NA	NA
TGTGCCAGCAGCCCCGGGACTGATCAACTCGGCGAAAAACTGTTTTTT	CASSPGTDQLGEKLFF	TRBV7-2	TRBJ1-4	NA	NA
TGTGCAAGTGGAGACTTCACCTCGGGGAATCAGCCCCAGCATTTT	CASGDFTSGNQPQHF	TRBV12-2	TRBJ1-5	NA	NA
TGTGCCAGCAGCCTCTGGCTTAGCACAGATACGCAGTATTTT	CASSLWLSTDTQYF	TRBV11-2	TRBJ2-3	NA	NA
TGCGCCAGCAGTGAGTCGGGAGAAAACATTCAGTACTTC	CASSESGENIQYF	TRBV10-1	TRBJ2-4	NA	NA
TGTGCCAGCAGTGGGGCTGGGCAGCCGCATCTTAACTATGGCTACACCTTC	CASSGAGQPHLNYGYTF	TRBV2	TRBJ1-2	NA	NA
TGTGCCAGCAGCTTAGCAACAGGGTGGAGCTATGGCTACACCTTC	CASSLATGWSYGYTF	TRBV7-9	TRBJ1-2	medium-sized	NA